The 30 T cell receptor beta chains below come from one sample, sequenced in a study of T cell responses to AZD1222 COVID-19 vaccine. Only in-frame clones appear in the TCRdb table, and some are missing; sequencing was by immunoSEQ multiplex PCR. The profile covers under 150,000 clones, with roughly 89% appearing a single time and approximately 4.7% taken by the ten largest. Sequences were derived from peripheral blood, sampled on day 0 of AZD1222 vaccination. All receptors come from an adult in good health.

The chain uses TRBV5-1 and TRBJ2-7; 9 nucleotides agree with TRBD1. This CDR3 is 15 amino acids long. CDR1 SGHRS and CDR2 YFSETQ come from the germline V gene. After removal of 4 bases from V and 4 bases from J, the junction contained 9 bases not matched to a gene. In DNA form, the CDR3 reads TGCGCCAGCAGCCCGGGGACAGGGAGCCAGTACGAGCAGTACTTC. This sequence encodes CASSPGTGSQYEQYF.

The chain recombines TRBV27 with TRBJ1-6; maybe TRBD1 (5 bases). Germline CDR1 reads MNHEY; CDR2 reads SMNVEV (reference sequence). The CDR3 runs to 16 residues. The V end lost 3 bases, the J end lost 9 bases, and 18 bases lay between the germline ends. The CDR3 sequence: CASSFLQGRELSPLHF. The CDR3, as DNA: TGTGCCAGCAGTTTCTTGCAGGGCAGGGAACTTTCACCCCTCCACTTT.

The chain couples TRBV5-1 to TRBJ2-7; TRBD1 agrees at 8 bases. Germline lookup yields CDR1 SGHRS and CDR2 YFSETQ. This CDR3 spans 15 amino acids. Unmatched junction bases numbered 5, after V lost 0 bases and J lost 3 bases. The DNA for the CDR3 is TGCGCCAGCAGCTTGGACGGGACAGGAGACTACGAGCAGTACTTC. Translated, it gives CASSLDGTGDYEQYF.

The CDR3 here is CASSLAGTTEPPEAFF. The DNA for the CDR3 is TGTGCCAGCAGTTTAGCCGGGACAACTGAACCCCCTGAAGCTTTCTTT. The gene calls are TRBV28 and TRBJ1-1, with D maybe TRBD1 (6 bases). V was shortened by 2 bases and J by 6 bases, with 19 bases between the two germline ends. Germline CDR1 reads MDHEN; CDR2 reads SYDVKM. The CDR3 consists of 16 residues.

The chain has TRBV6-5 and TRBJ1-4; TRBD1 aligns across 7 bases. Germline assignment: CDR1 MNHEY and CDR2 SVGAGI. This CDR3 has 15 residues. V shed 2 bases, J shed 5 bases, and the junction held 5 bases outside the gene matches. The CDR3 coding sequence is TGTGCCAGCAGTTACGGCGGGACAGAGAATGAAAAACTGTTTTTT. As protein: CASSYGGTENEKLFF.

This chain uses TRBV28 with TRBJ2-7; D gene uncertain. The V gene lost 8 bases and the J gene lost 0 bases, with 11 bases spanning the gap. The germline V gene encodes CDR1 MDHEN and CDR2 SYDVKM. The CDR3 sequence is 13 residues long. The CDR3 DNA follows: TGTGCCAGCGTGGCGGAGAGCTCCTACGAGCAGTACTTC. Protein sequence: CASVAESSYEQYF.

The rearrangement links TRBV28 to TRBJ1-5; tentative D call: TRBD1 (5 bases). The CDR3 runs 15 residues. V lost 3 bases, J lost 1 base, and 10 bases lay in between. Germline CDR1 is MDHEN and CDR2 is SYDVKM. CDR3 amino acids: CASSFTGASNQPQHF. The DNA of the CDR3 is TGTGCCAGCAGTTTCACAGGAGCAAGCAATCAGCCCCAGCATTTT.

The chain uses TRBV6-4 and TRBJ1-1; the match to TRBD1 covers 7 bases. The CDR3 extends over 13 amino acids. The V segment lost 7 bases and the J segment 0 bases; nucleotides outside the gene matches: 2. CDR1 and CDR2 (germline): MRHNA, SNTAGT. CDR3 in DNA: TGTGCCAGCAAGGACAGGCTGAACACTGAAGCTTTCTTT. It codes for CASKDRLNTEAFF.

V usage is TRBV9 and J usage is TRBJ1-3, with D unresolved. Germline V gene data show CDR1 as SGDLS and CDR2 as YYNGEE. Trimming pared 7 bases from V and 0 bases from J, leaving 14 bases between. The CDR3 loop spans 15 amino acids. CDR3 DNA: TGTGCCAGCTCTTCTAGGGCCCTCTCTGGAAACACCATATATTTT. Its protein is CASSSRALSGNTIYF.

The CDR3 is CATSDLSGPKGNEQFF. CDR3 sequence (DNA): TGTGCCACCAGTGATTTGAGCGGTCCAAAGGGAAATGAGCAGTTCTTC. V usage is TRBV24-1 and J usage is TRBJ2-1; TRBD2 might be the D (5 bases). The V gene's germline CDR1 is KGHDR and CDR2 SFDVKD. V lost 0 bases, J lost 7 bases, and 15 bases lay in between. The CDR3 length is 16 residues.

This chain links TRBV2 with TRBJ2-5; TRBD1 agrees at 9 bases. Germline V gene lookup returns CDR1 SNHLY and CDR2 FYNNEI. There are 14 residues in the CDR3. Losses at the gene ends were 5 bases for V and 2 bases for J; bases not matched to a gene: 3. The CDR3 reads CASSPTGGQETQYF. CDR3 bases: TGTGCCAGCAGTCCGACAGGGGGGCAAGAGACCCAGTACTTC.

The genes are TRBV27 and TRBJ1-4, with D possibly matching TRBD1 (6 bases). Trimming took off 3 bases at V and 5 bases at J, with 13 bases between the two ends. Germline V CDR1 and CDR2: MNHEY, SMNVEV (reference sequence). This CDR3 has 15 residues. CDR3 sequence: CASSLSPRGNEKLFF. The CDR3 bases are TGTGCCAGCAGTTTGAGTCCCAGGGGAAATGAAAAACTGTTTTTT.

V and J are TRBV19 and TRBJ2-1; D uncertain. The CDR3 extends over 16 amino acids. Germline lookup yields CDR1 LNHDA and CDR2 SQIVND (reference sequence). With 4 bases removed from V and 4 bases from J, the gap between germline ends came to 17 bases. CDR3 in amino acids: CASSTQAPKAYNEQFF. The CDR3 region has the DNA TGTGCCAGTAGTACTCAAGCTCCGAAGGCGTACAATGAGCAGTTCTTC.

The J gene is TRBJ2-3, the V gene TRBV4-2, with 13 bases that match TRBD2. Germline-derived CDR1 and CDR2 are LGHNA and YNFKEQ. This CDR3 is 18 amino acids long. V gave up 1 base and J gave up 1 base; unmatched junction bases: 5. The CDR3 protein is CASSQATSGGAGTDTQYF. The CDR3 DNA reads as TGTGCCAGCAGCCAAGCAACTAGCGGGGGGGCCGGCACAGATACGCAGTATTTT.

The J gene is TRBJ2-3, the V gene TRBV14; D is uncertain. V dropped 3 bases and J dropped 2 bases, with 0 bases sitting between them. Germline V CDR1 and CDR2: SGHDN, FVKESK. This CDR3 comprises 11 residues. CDR3 in DNA: TGTGCCAGCAGCCACACAGATACGCAGTATTTT. Translation gives CASSHTDTQYF.

V gene TRBV7-2 combines with J gene TRBJ2-3; tentative D call: TRBD1 (6 bases). The CDR3 is 15 amino acids. The germline CDR1 and CDR2 sequences are SGHTA and FQGNSA. Between the trimmed V and J ends, which lost 2 bases and 3 bases, there was a span of 12 bases. Here the CDR3 reads CASSLQQGRTDTQYF. CDR3 sequence (DNA): TGTGCCAGCAGCTTACAACAGGGAAGAACAGATACGCAGTATTTT.

The chain carries TRBV28 and TRBJ2-7, with D maybe TRBD2 (5 bases). CDR3 length: 15 amino acids. V was pared by 4 bases and J by 1 base, with 14 bases between. Germline V gene lookup returns CDR1 MDHEN and CDR2 SYDVKM. The CDR3 DNA sequence: TGTGCCAGCAGTTCTAGTGCGGGTGGGTCCTACGAGCAGTACTTC. Amino acid sequence: CASSSSAGGSYEQYF.

The chain has TRBV27 and TRBJ1-5; D is possibly TRBD1 (6 bases). Germline CDR1 MNHEY, CDR2 SMNVEV (reference sequence). The CDR3 is 12 amino acids. V gave up 10 bases and J gave up 2 bases, with 9 bases separating them. CDR3 residues: CATRTGNQPQHF. CDR3 coding DNA: TGTGCCACCCGGACAGGCAATCAGCCCCAGCATTTT.

The chain employs TRBV12-2 and TRBJ2-7; TRBD1 is the table's D call, not checked against the DNA. TRBV12-2 is given as a pseudogene. The CDR3 length is 16 residues. The CDR3 coding sequence is TGTGCAAGTCGCTTACCCCGGGACTCAGGGGGCCCCGAGCAGTACTTC. This encodes CASRLPRDSGGPEQYF.

The rearrangement uses TRBV7-9 and TRBJ2-3, with D perhaps being TRBD1 or TRBD2 (5 bases each). In germline, CDR1 is SEHNR, CDR2 FQNEAQ (reference sequence). The germline V and J ends were trimmed by 5 bases and 2 bases, with 8 bases remaining between them. CDR3 length: 13 amino acids. The chain's CDR3 is CASSEGITDTQYF. CDR3 DNA sequence: TGTGCCAGCAGCGAGGGGATCACAGATACGCAGTATTTT.

This clone has just a few counts. The rearrangement joins TRBV2 to TRBJ1-1, with 8 nucleotides matching TRBD1. This CDR3 has 12 residues. V was pared by 10 bases and J by 3 bases, with 4 bases of the junction left unmatched. Germline CDR1 and CDR2: SNHLY and FYNNEI. CDR3 in amino acids: CAINRGDTEAFF. The CDR3 DNA follows: TGTGCCATCAACAGGGGGGACACTGAAGCTTTCTTT.

This chain links TRBV4-1 with TRBJ1-4; TRBD1 is a possible D gene (5 bases). The CDR3 has 16 residues. Germline V gives CDR1 MGHRA, CDR2 YSYEKL. Trimming left V 0 bases short and J 5 bases short, with 13 bases between. As DNA, the CDR3 is TGCGCCAGCAGCCAAGAGGGGGACTGGACGAATGAAAAACTGTTTTTT. Its protein product is CASSQEGDWTNEKLFF.

The chain carries TRBV7-2 and TRBJ2-3, with a possible D match to TRBD2 (6 bases). This CDR3 comprises 14 residues. Trimming took 3 bases from V and 6 from J, leaving 13 bases between them. Germline CDR1 SGHTA, CDR2 FQGNSA. The CDR3 sequence is CASSFSLAPDTQYF. The CDR3 DNA follows: TGTGCCAGCAGCTTTAGCCTAGCGCCGGATACGCAGTATTTT.

The CDR3 region has the DNA TGTGCCAGCAGCCAAGAAGAGACTAGCGGGAGTTATGAGCAGTTCTTC. Its translation is CASSQEETSGSYEQFF. The chain carries TRBV3-1 (or the pseudogene TRBV3-2) and TRBJ2-1; 12 nucleotides match TRBD2. V lost 0 bases, J lost 8 bases, and 5 bases stayed unmatched. The V gene's germline CDR1 is LGHDT and CDR2 YNNKEL (reference sequence). The CDR3 runs to 16 residues.

DNA of the CDR3: TGCGCCAGCAGCAGGACGGGAAGCTACGAGCAGTACTTC. This sequence encodes CASSRTGSYEQYF. V is TRBV5-1 and J is TRBJ2-7, with D maybe TRBD2 (5 bases). Between the trimmed V and J ends, which lost 4 bases and 3 bases, there was a span of 11 bases. This CDR3 region has 13 residues. CDR1 and CDR2 (germline): SGHRS, YFSETQ.

V usage is TRBV3-1 (or the pseudogene TRBV3-2) and J usage is TRBJ2-5; 7 nucleotides align to TRBD2. The CDR3 has 15 amino acids. J was trimmed by 6 bases and V by 3 bases; bases with no gene match: 10. Per germline, CDR1 LGHDT and CDR2 YNNKEL (reference sequence). In nucleotides, the CDR3 is TGTGCCAGCAGCCAGCCCCCAGGCGGGAGTCAGACCCAGTACTTC. Amino acid sequence: CASSQPPGGSQTQYF.

This CDR3 is CASSPRGRTGDNEQFF. The CDR3 nucleotides read TGTGCCAGCAGCCCCCGAGGCCGGACAGGGGACAATGAGCAGTTCTTC. The V and J genes are TRBV5-4 and TRBJ2-1; the match to TRBD1 covers 9 bases. CDR3 size: 16 residues. J was trimmed by 5 bases and V by 4 bases; bases with no gene match: 10. Germline CDR1 and CDR2: SGHNT and YYREEE (reference sequence).

The chain is built from TRBV7-6 and TRBJ2-1; 7 bases map to TRBD2. J was trimmed by 7 bases and V by 4 bases; bases with no gene match: 13. Germline V gene sequence: CDR1 SGHVS, CDR2 FNYEAQ. The CDR3 runs to 16 residues. The chain's CDR3 is CASSYLSGRAKNEQFF. CDR3 sequence (DNA): TGTGCCAGCAGCTACCTTTCGGGGAGGGCGAAAAATGAGCAGTTCTTC. The full variable domain, its missing parts supplied by reference TRBV7-6 and TRBJ2-1, is GAGVSQSPRYKVTKRGQDVALRCDPISGHVSLYWYRQALGQGPEFLTYFNYEAQQDKSGLPNDRFSAERPEGSISTLTIQRTEQRDSAMYRCASSYLSGRAKNEQFFGPGTRLTVL.

The V and J genes are TRBV9 and TRBJ2-7; 7 nucleotides align to TRBD1. The J segment lost 4 bases and the V segment lost 4 bases, leaving 5 bases of the junction unmatched. The CDR3 is made up of 13 amino acids. In germline, CDR1 is SGDLS, CDR2 YYNGEE. The CDR3 sequence is CASSHGTVYEQYF. The CDR3 DNA reads as TGTGCCAGCAGCCATGGGACAGTTTACGAGCAGTACTTC.

This clone was counted once. J is TRBJ2-1 and V is TRBV11-2; TRBD1 aligns across 7 bases. The germline V gene encodes CDR1 SGHAT and CDR2 FQNNGV. This CDR3 comprises 15 residues. The junction had 8 bases not matched to a gene; V was cut back by 2 bases and J by 7 bases. CDR3 amino acids: CASSLTLGTVNEQFF. CDR3 bases: TGTGCCAGCAGCTTAACCCTCGGGACAGTAAATGAGCAGTTCTTC.